This T cell receptor (beta chain) originates from a study of blood T cell repertoires in COVID-19. In the study overall: The United States, Italy and Spain were the sources of the acute and convalescent COVID-19 samples.

Original processing notes: Cell counts per sample came from amplifying reference gene primers. Some clones are missing from TCRdb's copy, which holds only in-frame ones; the method was immunoSEQ multiplex PCR. Clone size and the V and J calls come from that table; the DNA yielded D and trimming. The sample records about 240,000 clones, about 80% being singletons. The CDR3 is 15 residues long. Trimming removed 3 bases from V and 4 bases from J; junction bases left unmatched: 7. Per the germline V gene, CDR1 is MNHNS and CDR2 is SASEGT. The sample comprised peripheral blood. The receptor's source is a woman older than 75 with acute or convalescent COVID-19. This sequence joins TRBV6-1 and TRBJ2-5, with 8 nucleotides matching TRBD2. This chain's CDR3 is CASSDKGLGTETQYF. CDR3 nucleotide sequence: TGTGCCAGCAGTGATAAGGGACTAGGTACAGAGACCCAGTACTTC.